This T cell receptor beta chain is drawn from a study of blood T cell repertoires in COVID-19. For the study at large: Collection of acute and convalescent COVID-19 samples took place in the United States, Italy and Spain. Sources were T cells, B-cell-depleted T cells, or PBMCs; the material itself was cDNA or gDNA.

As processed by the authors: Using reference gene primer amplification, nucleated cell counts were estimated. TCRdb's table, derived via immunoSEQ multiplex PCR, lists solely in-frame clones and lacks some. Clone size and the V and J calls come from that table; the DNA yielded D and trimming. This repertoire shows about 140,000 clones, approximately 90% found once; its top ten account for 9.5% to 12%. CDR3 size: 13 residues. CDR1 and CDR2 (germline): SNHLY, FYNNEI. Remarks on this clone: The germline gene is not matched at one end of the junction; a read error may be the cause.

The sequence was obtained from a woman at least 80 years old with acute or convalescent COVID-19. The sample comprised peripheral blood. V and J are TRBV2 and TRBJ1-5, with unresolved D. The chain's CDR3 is CASSVMSNRPQHF. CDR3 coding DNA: TGTGCCAGCAGTGTAATGAGCAATCGGCCCCAGCATTTT.